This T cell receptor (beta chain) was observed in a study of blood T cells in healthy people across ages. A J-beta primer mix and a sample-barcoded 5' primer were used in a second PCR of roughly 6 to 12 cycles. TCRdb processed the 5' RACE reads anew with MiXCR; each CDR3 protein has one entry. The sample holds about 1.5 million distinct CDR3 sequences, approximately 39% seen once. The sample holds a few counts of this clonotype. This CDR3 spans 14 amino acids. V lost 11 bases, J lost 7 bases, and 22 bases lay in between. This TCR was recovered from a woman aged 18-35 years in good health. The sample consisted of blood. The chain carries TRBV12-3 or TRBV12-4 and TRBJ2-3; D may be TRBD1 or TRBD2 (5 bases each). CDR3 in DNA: TGTGCCGTGGGTGGGGGAAGGAGAAGCCATACGCAGTATTTT. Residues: CAVGGGRRSHTQYF.